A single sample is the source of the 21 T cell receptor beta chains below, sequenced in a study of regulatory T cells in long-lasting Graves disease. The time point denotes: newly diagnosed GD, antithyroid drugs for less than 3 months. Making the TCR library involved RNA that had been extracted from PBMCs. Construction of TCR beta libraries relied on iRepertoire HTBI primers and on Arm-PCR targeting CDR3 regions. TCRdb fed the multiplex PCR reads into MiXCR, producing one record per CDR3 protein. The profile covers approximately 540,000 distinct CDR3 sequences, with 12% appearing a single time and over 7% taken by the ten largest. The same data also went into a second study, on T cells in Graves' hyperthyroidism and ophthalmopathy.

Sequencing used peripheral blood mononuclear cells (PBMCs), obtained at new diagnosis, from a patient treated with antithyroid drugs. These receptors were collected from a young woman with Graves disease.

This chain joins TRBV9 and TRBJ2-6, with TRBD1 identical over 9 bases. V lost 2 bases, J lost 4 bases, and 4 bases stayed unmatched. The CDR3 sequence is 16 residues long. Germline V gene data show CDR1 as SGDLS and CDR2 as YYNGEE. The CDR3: CASSVGQGSGANVLTF. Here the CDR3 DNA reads TGTGCCAGCAGCGTCGGACAGGGGTCCGGGGCCAACGTCCTGACTTTC.

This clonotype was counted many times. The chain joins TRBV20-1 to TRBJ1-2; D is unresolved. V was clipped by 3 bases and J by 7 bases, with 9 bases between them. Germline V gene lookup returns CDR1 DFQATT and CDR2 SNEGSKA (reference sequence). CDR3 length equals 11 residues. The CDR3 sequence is CSARQLSGYTF. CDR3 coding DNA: TGCAGTGCTAGGCAATTGAGTGGCTACACCTTC.

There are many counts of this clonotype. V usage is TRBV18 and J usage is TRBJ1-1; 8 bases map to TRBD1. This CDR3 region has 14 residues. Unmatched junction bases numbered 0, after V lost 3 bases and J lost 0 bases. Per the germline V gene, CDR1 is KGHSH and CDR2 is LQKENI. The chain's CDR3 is CASSPGQVNTEAFF. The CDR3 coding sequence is TGTGCCAGCTCACCGGGACAGGTGAACACTGAAGCTTTCTTT.

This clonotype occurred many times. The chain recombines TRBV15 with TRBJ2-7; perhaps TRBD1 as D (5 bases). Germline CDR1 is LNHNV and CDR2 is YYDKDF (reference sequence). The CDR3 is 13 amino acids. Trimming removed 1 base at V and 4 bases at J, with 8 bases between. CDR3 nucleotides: TGTGCCACCAGCAGAGGTACAGGATACGAGCAGTACTTC. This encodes CATSRGTGYEQYF.

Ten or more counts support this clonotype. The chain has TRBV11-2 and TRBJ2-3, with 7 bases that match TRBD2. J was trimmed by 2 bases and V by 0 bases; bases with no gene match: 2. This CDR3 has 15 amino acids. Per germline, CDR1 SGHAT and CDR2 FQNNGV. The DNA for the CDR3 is TGTGCCAGCAGCTTAGAGGGGGGGGACACAGATACGCAGTATTTT. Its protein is CASSLEGGDTDTQYF.

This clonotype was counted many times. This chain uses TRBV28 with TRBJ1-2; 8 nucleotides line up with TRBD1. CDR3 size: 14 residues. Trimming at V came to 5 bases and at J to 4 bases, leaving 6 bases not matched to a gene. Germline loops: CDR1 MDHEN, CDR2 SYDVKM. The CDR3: CASSPWTGFYGYTF. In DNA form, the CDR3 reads TGTGCCAGCAGTCCATGGACAGGGTTCTATGGCTACACCTTC.

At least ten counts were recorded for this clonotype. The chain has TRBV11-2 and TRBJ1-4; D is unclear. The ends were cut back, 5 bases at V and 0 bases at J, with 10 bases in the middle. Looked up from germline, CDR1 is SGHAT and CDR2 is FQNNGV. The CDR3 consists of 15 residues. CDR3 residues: CASSRWLTTNEKLFF. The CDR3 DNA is TGTGCCAGCAGCCGATGGCTTACAACTAATGAAAAACTGTTTTTT.

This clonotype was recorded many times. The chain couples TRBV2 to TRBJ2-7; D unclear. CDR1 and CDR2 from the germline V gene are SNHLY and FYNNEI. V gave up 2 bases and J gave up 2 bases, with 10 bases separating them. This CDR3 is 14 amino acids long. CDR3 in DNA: TGTGCCAGCAGTGAACTCGTTTTCACCTACGAGCAGTACTTC. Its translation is CASSELVFTYEQYF.

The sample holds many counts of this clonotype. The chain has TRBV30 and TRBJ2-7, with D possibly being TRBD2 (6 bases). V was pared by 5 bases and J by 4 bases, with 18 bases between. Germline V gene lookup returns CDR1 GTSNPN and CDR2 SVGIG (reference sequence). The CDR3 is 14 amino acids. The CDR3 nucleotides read TGTGCCTGGGGGGGAGGCGGGAAAGGTTACGAGCAGTACTTC. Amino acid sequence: CAWGGGGKGYEQYF. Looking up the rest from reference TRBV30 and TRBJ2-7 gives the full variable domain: SQTIHQWPATLVQPVGSPLSLECTVEGTSNPNLYWYRQAAGRGLQLLFYSVGIGQISSEVPQNLSASRPQDRQFILSSKKLLLSDSGFYLCAWGGGGKGYEQYFGPGTRLTVT.

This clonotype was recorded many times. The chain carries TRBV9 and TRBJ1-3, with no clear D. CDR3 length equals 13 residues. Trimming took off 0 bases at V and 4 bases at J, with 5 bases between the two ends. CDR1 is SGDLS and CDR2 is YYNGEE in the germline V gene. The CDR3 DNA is TGTGCCAGCAGCGTAGGCGGAGGAAACACCATATATTTT. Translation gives CASSVGGGNTIYF.

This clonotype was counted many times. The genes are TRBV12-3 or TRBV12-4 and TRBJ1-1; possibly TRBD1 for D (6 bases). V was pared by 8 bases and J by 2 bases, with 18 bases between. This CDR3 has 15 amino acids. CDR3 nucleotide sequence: TGTGCCAGCCACCCCACCGGGACAACAAACACTGAAGCTTTCTTT. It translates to CASHPTGTTNTEAFF.

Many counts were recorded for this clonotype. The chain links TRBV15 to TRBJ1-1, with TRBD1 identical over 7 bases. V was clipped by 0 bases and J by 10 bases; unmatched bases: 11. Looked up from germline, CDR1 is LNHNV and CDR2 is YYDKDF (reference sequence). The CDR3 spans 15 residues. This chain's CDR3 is CATSRDRGTVNGAFF. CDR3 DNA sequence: TGTGCCACCAGCAGAGATCGCGGGACAGTCAACGGAGCTTTCTTT.

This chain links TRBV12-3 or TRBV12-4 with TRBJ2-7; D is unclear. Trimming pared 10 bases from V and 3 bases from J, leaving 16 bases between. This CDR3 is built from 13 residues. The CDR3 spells CATQSHGNYEQYF. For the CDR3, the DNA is TGTGCCACCCAGAGTCACGGCAACTACGAGCAGTACTTC.

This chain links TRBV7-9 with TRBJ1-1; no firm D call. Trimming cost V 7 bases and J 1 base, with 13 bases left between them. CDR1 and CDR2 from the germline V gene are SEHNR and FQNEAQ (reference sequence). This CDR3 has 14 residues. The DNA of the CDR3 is TGTGCCAGCAAGTCCGGGAGTACGAACACTGAAGCTTTCTTT. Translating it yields CASKSGSTNTEAFF.

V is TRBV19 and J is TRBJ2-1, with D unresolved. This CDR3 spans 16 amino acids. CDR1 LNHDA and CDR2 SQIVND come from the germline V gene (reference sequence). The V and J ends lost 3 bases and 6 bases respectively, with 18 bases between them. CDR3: CASSITRGGSRNEQFF. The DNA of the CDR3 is TGTGCCAGTAGTATCACTCGCGGTGGGTCACGCAATGAGCAGTTCTTC.

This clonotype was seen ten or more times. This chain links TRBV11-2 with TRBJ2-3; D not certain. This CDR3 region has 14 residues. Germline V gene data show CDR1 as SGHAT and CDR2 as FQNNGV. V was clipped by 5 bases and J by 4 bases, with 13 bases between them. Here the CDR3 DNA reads TGTGCCAGCAGCGTATATCAGATGGCAGATACGCAGTATTTT. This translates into CASSVYQMADTQYF.

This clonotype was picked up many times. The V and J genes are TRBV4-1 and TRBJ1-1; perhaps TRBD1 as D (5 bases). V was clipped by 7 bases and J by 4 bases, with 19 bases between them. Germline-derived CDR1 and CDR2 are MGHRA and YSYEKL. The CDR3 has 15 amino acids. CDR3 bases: TGCGCCAGCAACGTGCGATACGGGGCGTTCACTGAAGCTTTCTTT. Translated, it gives CASNVRYGAFTEAFF.

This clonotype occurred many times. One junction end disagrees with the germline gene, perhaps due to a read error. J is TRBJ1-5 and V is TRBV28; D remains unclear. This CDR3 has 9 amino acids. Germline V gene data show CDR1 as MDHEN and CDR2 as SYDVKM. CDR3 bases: TGTGCCAGCAGTCAGCCCCAGCATTTT. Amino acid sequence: CASSQPQHF.

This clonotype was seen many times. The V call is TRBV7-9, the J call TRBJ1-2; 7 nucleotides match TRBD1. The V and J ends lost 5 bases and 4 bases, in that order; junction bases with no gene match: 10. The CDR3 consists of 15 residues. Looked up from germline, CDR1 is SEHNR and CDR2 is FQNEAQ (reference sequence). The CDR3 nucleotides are TGTGCCAGCAGCGACCGGGACAGCGATTCCTATGGCTACACCTTC. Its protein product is CASSDRDSDSYGYTF. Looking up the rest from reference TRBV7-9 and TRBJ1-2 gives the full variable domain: DTGVSQNPRHKITKRGQNVTFRCDPISEHNRLYWYRQTLGQGPEFLTYFQNEAQLEKSRLLSDRFSAERPKGSFSTLEIQRTEQGDSAMYLCASSDRDSDSYGYTFGSGTRLTVV.

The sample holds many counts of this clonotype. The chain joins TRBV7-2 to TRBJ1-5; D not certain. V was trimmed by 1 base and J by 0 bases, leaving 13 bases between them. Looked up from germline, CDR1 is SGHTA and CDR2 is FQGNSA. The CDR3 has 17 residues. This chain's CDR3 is CASSLGTTRYSNQPQHF. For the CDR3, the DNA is TGTGCCAGCAGCTTAGGGACCACAAGGTATAGCAATCAGCCCCAGCATTTT.

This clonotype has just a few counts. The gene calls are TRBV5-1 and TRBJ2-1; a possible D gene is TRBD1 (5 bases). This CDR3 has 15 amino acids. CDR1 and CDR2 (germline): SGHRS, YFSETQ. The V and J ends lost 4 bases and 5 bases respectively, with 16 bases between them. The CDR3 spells CASSPGPGQDNEQFF. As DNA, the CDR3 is TGCGCCAGCAGCCCAGGGCCCGGACAAGACAATGAGCAGTTCTTC.